This entry is about one T cell receptor (beta chain). Its target is not known. Profiled with immunoSEQ multiplex PCR; TCRdb holds only in-frame clones, not every one. The repertoire includes 85,000 to 110,000 clones, around 80% of them detected once, and about 2.8% sits in the top ten. This sample is drawn from a study of T cell clones after liver transplantation. On the study more broadly: Until 12-24 months post-transplant, subjects got standard immunosuppression and no induction. General observations from the study: A significant post-transplant drop in circulating graft-donor-reactive CD4 TCRbeta sequences occurred in most of the 8 subjects.

Material: CD4+ T cells from blood, obtained around 49 months after liver transplant. The sequence derives from a human patient who received a liver transplant. Some T cells may be provided by the graft donor.

CDR3 residues: CASSWRAGVKTQYF. CDR3 nucleotides: TGTGCCAGCAGCTGGAGAGCGGGTGTCAAGACCCAGTACTTC. The V and J genes are TRBV28 and TRBJ2-5; TRBD2 is a possible D gene (6 bases). The germline V gene has CDR1 MDHEN and CDR2 SYDVKM. CDR3 length equals 14 residues. The V end lost 6 bases, the J end lost 6 bases, and 17 bases lay between the germline ends.